This T cell receptor (beta chain) is from a study of beta chain features in type 1 diabetes. Study-wide context: Patients shared similar age, gender and cell yields with healthy donors. General study findings and limits: For TCRB rearrangement, an influence of HLA type remained unresolved here.

Each sorted population was over 98% pure. About this clone: Its matching antigen is unknown.

This CDR3 region has 15 residues. Looked up from germline, CDR1 is SGHTA and CDR2 is FQGNSA. Trimming left V 1 base short and J 4 bases short, with 14 bases between. The entirety of the isolated RNA underwent reverse transcription, so expressed TCRB transcripts were sequenced. TCRdb's copy holds only in-frame clones and misses some; the assay was immunoSEQ multiplex PCR. The sample records over 700,000 clones, roughly 15% being singletons. The clonotype originates from a young woman in good health. The specimen was naive CD4+ T cells from blood. The V gene is TRBV7-2, the J gene TRBJ2-7; unclear D gene. DNA for the CDR3: TGTGCCAGCAGCTTAGTTGGTCTAACTCGATACGAGCAGTACTTC. Translating it yields CASSLVGLTRYEQYF.